A single sample is the source of the 2 T cell receptor beta chains below, sequenced in a study of naive and memory T cell subsets. Study outcomes and limitations: Possibly reflecting memory cells re-expressing CD45RA, a few larger clonotypes occurred in naive repertoires, especially CD8.

No antigen has been identified for these receptors. The beta constant-region primer was an equimolar mix of two oligonucleotides covering TRBC1 and TRBC2. Ligated cDNA was amplified by four rounds of PCR with nested alpha and beta constant-region primers and SP2. TCRdb re-called the UMI-ligation and nested PCR reads through MiXCR, storing one row per CDR3 protein. Of 95,000 to 110,000 distinct CDR3 sequences listed, roughly 14% are singletons. Sequencing used naive CD8+ T cells from blood. All receptors derive from a human donor in good health.

This clonotype was seen only a few times. V and J are TRBV6-2 or TRBV6-3 and TRBJ1-5; 9 bases map to TRBD1. J lost 2 bases, V lost 5 bases, and 4 bases had no gene match. This CDR3 has 15 residues. The germline V gene has CDR1 MNHEY and CDR2 SVGEGT. The CDR3 coding sequence is TGTGCCAGCAGTCAGGACAGGGGCGGCAATCAGCCCCAGCATTTT. It yields the protein CASSQDRGGNQPQHF.

V usage is TRBV7-9 and J usage is TRBJ1-3; 7 bases align to TRBD1. V was pared by 5 bases and J by 0 bases, with 4 bases of the junction left unmatched. The CDR3 covers 15 residues. CDR1 and CDR2 from the germline V gene are SEHNR and FQNEAQ (reference sequence). The CDR3 sequence is CASSPGQFSGNTIYF. CDR3 bases: TGTGCCAGCAGCCCGGGACAGTTCTCTGGAAACACCATATATTTT.